This entry lists 27 T cell receptor beta chains sequenced from one sample in a study of blood T cells in healthy people across ages. Using a J-beta primer mix together with a sample-barcoded 5' primer, a second PCR was run for about 6 to 11 cycles. MiXCR, applied by TCRdb to the 5' RACE reads, yields one record per CDR3 protein. The data show roughly 730,000 distinct CDR3 sequences, just over 55% seen once. The specimen sequenced was blood. The receptor source for this set is a man between 35 and 55 years old in good health.

The genes are TRBV24-1 and TRBJ1-2; tentatively, D is TRBD1 (5 bases). Trimming shortened V by 6 bases and J by 5 bases, and 15 bases separated the two germline ends. The CDR3 consists of 14 residues. Germline-derived CDR1 and CDR2 are KGHDR and SFDVKD. The DNA for the CDR3 is TGTGCCACCAGTAAGTCTCAGGGATCTTATGGCTACACCTTC. It specifies CATSKSQGSYGYTF.

This chain uses TRBV9 with TRBJ2-7; D is possibly TRBD1 or TRBD2 (5 bases each). The germline V gene has CDR1 SGDLS and CDR2 YYNGEE. V shed 3 bases and J shed 0 bases, with 13 bases lying between them. The CDR3 runs to 15 residues. The CDR3, as DNA: TGTGCCAGCAGCGCCCGGGACGGCACCTCCTACGAGCAGTACTTC. It specifies CASSARDGTSYEQYF.

The genes are TRBV28 and TRBJ2-5; TRBD2 matches at 9 bases. The trim removed 2 bases at V and 4 bases at J, leaving 2 bases unmatched. The CDR3 contains 14 residues. Germline V lookup: CDR1 MDHEN, CDR2 SYDVKM. The CDR3 nucleotides read TGTGCCAGCAGTTTACGAGCGGGAGGAGAGACCCAGTACTTC. Translating gives CASSLRAGGETQYF.

The rearrangement links TRBV6-5 to TRBJ2-7, with D possibly being TRBD2 (5 bases). Per germline, CDR1 MNHEY and CDR2 SVGAGI. Trimming took 6 bases from V and 7 from J, leaving 16 bases between them. This CDR3 is 13 amino acids long. The CDR3 here is CASSPPGYNEQYF. CDR3 sequence (DNA): TGTGCCAGCAGCCCTCCGGGGTACAATGAGCAGTACTTC.

This clonotype was counted once. CDR3 DNA: TGTGCCAGCAGTCCCCCCGGGTCCGTGGGCAATCAGCCCCAGCATTTT. As protein: CASSPPGSVGNQPQHF. This rearrangement joins TRBV12-3 or TRBV12-4 to TRBJ1-5; D gene unclear. Trimming left V 5 bases short and J 2 bases short, with 16 bases between. There are 16 residues in the CDR3.

The chain joins TRBV20-1 to TRBJ1-1; 7 positions match TRBD1. V gave up 6 bases and J gave up 1 base; unmatched junction bases: 8. CDR1 is DFQATT and CDR2 is SNEGSKA in the germline V gene (reference sequence). The CDR3 sequence is 14 residues long. The CDR3 reads CSARLRDRNTEAFF. CDR3 DNA: TGCAGTGCGAGACTACGGGACAGGAACACTGAAGCTTTCTTT.

This clonotype was recorded a few times. This rearrangement joins TRBV13 to TRBJ2-7; 7 bases agree with TRBD1. The CDR3 is made up of 15 amino acids. Germline CDR1 reads PRHDT; CDR2 reads FYEKMQ (reference sequence). V shed 2 bases, J shed 4 bases, and the junction held 8 bases outside the gene matches. The CDR3 nucleotides are TGTGCCAGCAGCTTAATTACAGGGGCAATGTACGAGCAGTACTTC. It is translated as CASSLITGAMYEQYF.

This chain links TRBV28 with TRBJ1-5, with D possibly being TRBD1 (6 bases). Germline V gene sequence: CDR1 MDHEN, CDR2 SYDVKM. V lost 6 bases and J lost 3, with 12 bases in between. The CDR3 length is 14 residues. CDR3 protein: CASRSTGNNQPQHF. The CDR3 bases are TGTGCCAGCAGATCAACAGGGAACAATCAGCCCCAGCATTTT.

This chain uses TRBV9 with TRBJ2-3; D is perhaps TRBD1 (5 bases). Germline CDR1 and CDR2: SGDLS and YYNGEE. The length of the CDR3 is 16 residues. V was cut by 0 bases and J by 0 bases, with 11 bases left in between. In DNA, the CDR3 is TGTGCCAGCAGCGTAGATAGTACAGGAAGCACAGATACGCAGTATTTT. Translating gives CASSVDSTGSTDTQYF.

The rearrangement links TRBV3-1 to TRBJ1-2; the D gene is possibly TRBD1 (5 bases). V was clipped by 4 bases and J by 4 bases, with 10 bases between them. Germline CDR1 and CDR2: LGHDT and YNNKEL (reference sequence). The CDR3 length is 13 residues. CDR3 DNA sequence: TGTGCCAGCAGCCCACCGGGACCCTATGGCTACACCTTC. Its translation is CASSPPGPYGYTF.

This chain connects TRBV29-1 to TRBJ1-1; TRBD1 might be the D (5 bases). Trimming took 2 bases from V and 5 from J, leaving 21 bases between them. CDR1 SQVTM and CDR2 ANQGSEA come from the germline V gene. The CDR3 is 16 residues long. This CDR3 reads CSVEPFRAGRKTEAFF. The CDR3 bases are TGCAGCGTTGAACCATTTAGGGCAGGGAGGAAAACTGAAGCTTTCTTT.

This clonotype appeared a few times. The rearrangement joins TRBV15 to TRBJ2-1, with D possibly TRBD1 on 5 matching bases. V lost 1 base, J lost 1 base, and 11 bases lay in between. The CDR3 is 16 residues long. CDR1 and CDR2 (germline): LNHNV, YYDKDF (reference sequence). The CDR3 nucleotides are TGTGCCACCAGCAGAGTACCCAGGGCGTCCTACAATGAGCAGTTCTTC. Translated, it gives CATSRVPRASYNEQFF. The whole variable domain, filled in from reference TRBV15 and TRBJ2-1, reads DAMVIQNPRYQVTQFGKPVTLSCSQTLNHNVMYWYQQKSSQAPKLLFHYYDKDFNNEADTPDNFQSRRPNTSFCFLDIRSPGLGDTAMYLCATSRVPRASYNEQFFGPGTRLTVL.

The V call is TRBV20-1, the J call TRBJ1-3; TRBD1 is a possible D gene (5 bases). Germline V gives CDR1 DFQATT, CDR2 SNEGSKA (reference sequence). V was cut by 1 base and J by 4 bases, with 11 bases left in between. CDR3 length: 14 residues. Here the CDR3 reads CSARARGVGNTIYF. Here the CDR3 DNA reads TGCAGTGCTAGAGCGCGAGGGGTCGGAAACACCATATATTTT.

Here the CDR3 DNA reads TGCAGTGCTCCTAGCGGTAAAGATACGCAGTATTTT. It specifies CSAPSGKDTQYF. The rearrangement uses TRBV20-1 and TRBJ2-3, with 7 bases that match TRBD2. This CDR3 is 12 amino acids long. V was clipped by 5 bases and J by 5 bases; unmatched bases: 4. CDR1 is DFQATT, CDR2 SNEGSKA, per germline (reference sequence).

Concerning this clonotype itself: At one boundary the junction diverges from the germline segment, which might be a read error. The chain couples TRBV27 to TRBJ2-7; maybe TRBD2 (6 bases). CDR3 size: 14 residues. Per the germline V gene, CDR1 is MNHEY and CDR2 is SMNVEV (reference sequence). CDR3 sequence (DNA): TGCGCCAGCAGTTTAGGAGGGCTACGCTGCGAGCAGTACTTC. This gives the protein CASSLGGLRCEQYF.

V is TRBV5-5 and J is TRBJ2-1, with TRBD2 matching 11 bases. J lost 4 bases, V lost 4 bases, and 4 bases had no gene match. The CDR3 spans 15 residues. CDR1 is SGHKS and CDR2 is YYEKEE in the germline V gene (reference sequence). CDR3 in amino acids: CASSKGLADYNEQFF. The CDR3 nucleotides are TGTGCCAGCAGCAAGGGACTAGCGGATTACAATGAGCAGTTCTTC.

The sample holds a few counts of this clonotype. The genes are TRBV7-2 and TRBJ2-5, with TRBD1 matching over 10 bases. The CDR3 is 15 residues long. Trimming took 5 bases from V and 5 from J; bases not matched to a gene: 8. The germline V gene has CDR1 SGHTA and CDR2 FQGNSA. DNA for the CDR3: TGTGCCAGCAGCGAGGGGACAGGGGATGGGGAGACCCAGTACTTC. Translation: CASSEGTGDGETQYF.

The chain has TRBV25-1 and TRBJ1-1; TRBD1 might be the D (6 bases). V lost 4 bases, J lost 8 bases, and 14 bases lay in between. CDR1 is MGHDK, CDR2 SYGVNS, per germline. The CDR3 is 13 amino acids. CDR3 region: CASSAGALSEAFF. The CDR3 DNA reads as TGTGCCAGCAGTGCGGGGGCCCTCTCAGAAGCTTTCTTT.

The chain has TRBV6-1 and TRBJ2-7, with 11 bases that match TRBD2. CDR3 length: 20 residues. In germline, CDR1 is MNHNS, CDR2 SASEGT. V was clipped by 6 bases and J by 7 bases; unmatched bases: 26. CDR3 amino acids: CASRRSLGLAGQSSYNEQYF. The CDR3, as DNA: TGTGCCAGCAGGCGAAGTCTCGGACTAGCGGGCCAGAGCTCCTACAATGAGCAGTACTTC.

The chain employs TRBV12-3 or TRBV12-4 and TRBJ1-5, with D maybe TRBD1 (6 bases). Trimming pared 6 bases from V and 3 bases from J, leaving 15 bases between. The CDR3 is made up of 15 amino acids. The CDR3 nucleotides are TGTGCCAGCAGGGCCGGGGGGGGACACAATCAGCCCCAGCATTTT. Its translation: CASRAGGGHNQPQHF.

V usage is TRBV7-2 and J usage is TRBJ2-3; a possible D gene is TRBD2 (6 bases). The germline V gene has CDR1 SGHTA and CDR2 FQGNSA. The CDR3 length is 15 residues. V was pared by 4 bases and J by 2 bases, with 13 bases between. This chain's CDR3 is CASSSDYPDTDTQYF. In DNA form, the CDR3 reads TGTGCCAGCAGCTCGGACTACCCAGACACAGATACGCAGTATTTT.

This clonotype was found a few times. The rearrangement links TRBV11-2 to TRBJ2-5; the match to TRBD1 covers 9 bases. The CDR3 totals 13 residues. CDR1 and CDR2 from the germline V gene are SGHAT and FQNNGV. The V and J ends lost 5 bases and 5 bases, in that order; junction bases with no gene match: 3. CDR3 sequence: CASSHTGGETQYF. The CDR3 DNA is TGTGCCAGCAGCCATACAGGGGGCGAGACCCAGTACTTC. Using reference TRBV11-2 and TRBJ2-5 for the parts outside the CDR3, the full variable domain is EAGVAQSPRYKIIEKRQSVAFWCNPISGHATLYWYQQILGQGPKLLIQFQNNGVVDDSQLPKDRFSAERLKGVDSTLKIQPAKLEDSAVYLCASSHTGGETQYFGPGTRLLVL.

The CDR3 loop is CASSFSRGASETQYF. CDR3 in DNA: TGTGCCAGCAGTTTTTCTAGGGGGGCTTCGGAGACCCAGTACTTC. The genes are TRBV27 and TRBJ2-5; the D gene could be TRBD1 or TRBD2 (6 bases each). With 3 bases removed from V and 5 bases from J, the gap between germline ends came to 16 bases. Germline CDR1 MNHEY, CDR2 SMNVEV (reference sequence). The CDR3 consists of 15 residues.

The CDR3 region has the DNA TGTGCCAGCAGTTATCCTACCGGACAGATAAACCAAGAGACCCAGTACTTC. Translating it yields CASSYPTGQINQETQYF. This chain joins TRBV6-6 and TRBJ2-5, with a possible D match to TRBD1 (6 bases). The CDR3 has 17 amino acids. Trimming removed 3 bases at V and 0 bases at J, with 17 bases between. Germline V lookup: CDR1 MNHNY, CDR2 SVGAGI (reference sequence).

In its sample, this clonotype was seen a few times. V and J are TRBV10-3 and TRBJ2-1, with no clear D. Looked up from germline, CDR1 is ENHRY and CDR2 is SYGVKD. The CDR3 is made up of 14 amino acids. Trimming shortened V by 2 bases and J by 11 bases, and 16 bases separated the two germline ends. CDR3: CAISEVADVLQQFF. CDR3 in DNA: TGTGCCATCAGTGAGGTAGCAGACGTTCTTCAGCAGTTCTTC.

This clonotype was detected only a few times. This rearrangement joins TRBV4-3 to TRBJ2-7; D not resolved. The J call may be in error: the DNA end matches TRBJ2-5 better. This CDR3 is built from 14 residues. Germline loops: CDR1 LGHNA, CDR2 YSLEER. CDR3 DNA sequence: TGCGCCAGCAGCCAAGATACCGGGTTAGAGACCCAGTACTTC. It is translated as CASSQDTGLETQYF.

This chain uses TRBV11-3 with TRBJ2-2; TRBD1 might be the D (5 bases). CDR3 length: 14 amino acids. The germline gives CDR1 SGHNT, CDR2 YENEEA. Trimming pared 5 bases from V and 6 bases from J, leaving 13 bases between. DNA for the CDR3: TGTGCCAGCAGCGAATTGACAGAAGCCGGGGAGCTGTTTTTT. Its translation is CASSELTEAGELFF.